This passage covers 14 T cell receptor beta chains from one sample sequenced in a study of regulatory T cells in long-lasting Graves disease. Arm-PCR of CDR3 regions and iRepertoire HTBI primers were the basis on which TCR beta libraries were built. One entry per CDR3 protein, called by TCRdb with MiXCR from the multiplex PCR reads. The data show 450,000 or so distinct CDR3 sequences, about a fifth seen once. Time point of the sample: persistent/refractory GD, antithyroid drugs over 5 years with positive TRAb. Extracted PBMC RNA gave rise to the TCR library. The material was peripheral blood mononuclear cells (PBMCs), obtained when the disease was refractory, from a patient treated with antithyroid drugs. These receptor sequences come from a female donor with Graves disease.

This clonotype was counted only a few times. J is TRBJ2-7 and V is TRBV12-5, with D perhaps TRBD1 or TRBD2 (5 bases each). The CDR3 is made up of 17 amino acids. From germline, CDR1 is LGHNT and CDR2 FRNRAP. The V gene lost 5 bases and the J gene lost 0 bases, with 20 bases spanning the gap. For the CDR3, the DNA is TGTGCTAGTGGTACTCAATCCGGGACGCTCAGCTCCTACGAGCAGTACTTC. It yields the protein CASGTQSGTLSSYEQYF.

J is TRBJ2-7 and V is TRBV5-4; the match to TRBD1 covers 8 bases. Germline V CDR1 and CDR2: SGHNT, YYREEE (reference sequence). Germline trimming cut 0 bases from V and 3 bases from J; bases unmatched to any gene: 8. This CDR3 is built from 16 residues. The CDR3 nucleotides read TGTGCCAGCAGCTTGGCCGGACAGGGCAGGGTCTACGAGCAGTACTTC. This encodes CASSLAGQGRVYEQYF.

This clonotype came up many times. The V and J genes are TRBV11-2 and TRBJ2-7; D call uncertain. Trimming took 5 bases from V and 6 from J, leaving 8 bases between them. The CDR3 has 11 amino acids. CDR1 and CDR2 from the germline V gene are SGHAT and FQNNGV. The CDR3 DNA is TGTGCCAGCAGCACCCTGAGCGAGCAGTACTTC. Amino acid sequence: CASSTLSEQYF.

In this sample, this clonotype turned up many times. The chain is built from TRBV7-3 and TRBJ2-7; 8 bases are shared with TRBD2. CDR3 length: 15 amino acids. Unmatched junction bases numbered 11, after V lost 7 bases and J lost 3 bases. Germline V gene lookup returns CDR1 SGHTA and CDR2 FQGTGA. The CDR3 spells CASKPGLARNYEQYF. The CDR3 region has the DNA TGTGCCAGCAAACCTGGACTAGCAAGGAACTACGAGCAGTACTTC.

This clonotype is a singleton in its sample. This chain joins TRBV15 and TRBJ2-3, with D possibly being TRBD2 (6 bases). The CDR3 covers 16 residues. Germline loops: CDR1 LNHNV, CDR2 YYDKDF (reference sequence). The V end was cut by 0 bases, the J end by 0 bases, with 10 bases between. For the CDR3, the DNA is TGTGCCACCAGCAGAGATCGTGGGACTAGCACAGATACGCAGTATTTT. This gives the protein CATSRDRGTSTDTQYF.

This clonotype appeared many times. The chain joins TRBV28 to TRBJ2-7; D might be TRBD1 (6 bases). Trimming removed 6 bases at V and 6 bases at J, with 18 bases between. The CDR3 is 14 residues long. The germline V gene encodes CDR1 MDHEN and CDR2 SYDVKM. CDR3 DNA: TGTGCCAGCAGGCCAGCACCGGGACAAGTCGAGCAGTACTTC. Encoded protein: CASRPAPGQVEQYF.

This clonotype was found many times. The V call is TRBV27, the J call TRBJ1-1, with D possibly TRBD1 on 5 matching bases. The germline gives CDR1 MNHEY, CDR2 SMNVEV (reference sequence). Trimming left V 6 bases short and J 5 bases short, with 13 bases between. The CDR3 is 13 residues long. This CDR3 reads CASRSTVRTEAFF. The CDR3 DNA reads as TGTGCCAGCAGGTCGACAGTAAGGACTGAAGCTTTCTTT.

This clonotype was seen a handful of times. V is TRBV12-3 or TRBV12-4 and J is TRBJ1-2; TRBD1 aligns across 8 bases. This CDR3 is 16 amino acids long. J gave up 8 bases and V 3 bases, and 14 bases lay outside the gene matches. The CDR3 DNA reads TGTGCCAGCAGTTTGTGGCAGGGGGCCAGTACGGGGGGCTACACCTTC. Translation gives CASSLWQGASTGGYTF.

A word on this clonotype: A much larger clonotype is one base distant, so this may be a read error. In this CDR3 the conserved last residue, phenylalanine or tryptophan, is missing, so a read error is likely. The chain joins TRBV11-1 to TRBJ2-7; the D is unclear. CDR1 is SGHAT and CDR2 is FQDESV in the germline V gene (reference sequence). There are 13 residues in the CDR3. V dropped 4 bases and J dropped 2 bases, with 9 bases sitting between them. This CDR3 reads CASSSPKTYEQYL. In DNA, the CDR3 is TGTGCCAGCAGCTCGCCCAAAACCTACGAGCAGTACCTC.

Only a few counts were recorded for this clonotype. This chain joins TRBV20-1 and TRBJ2-7, with 7 bases fitting TRBD1. This CDR3 is built from 13 residues. From germline, CDR1 is DFQATT and CDR2 SNEGSKA (reference sequence). V was clipped by 6 bases and J by 6 bases; unmatched bases: 11. The CDR3: CSAPMTGSGEQYF. The DNA of the CDR3 is TGCAGTGCCCCAATGACAGGGTCCGGCGAGCAGTACTTC.

V usage is TRBV20-1 and J usage is TRBJ2-7; 8 nucleotides align to TRBD2. With 7 bases clipped from V and 2 bases from J, the junction kept 7 bases outside the gene matches. This CDR3 is 13 amino acids long. Germline V gene lookup returns CDR1 DFQATT and CDR2 SNEGSKA (reference sequence). The CDR3 bases are TGCAGTGGCGAGCGGGAGCTTACCTACGAGCAGTACTTC. It specifies CSGERELTYEQYF.

About this clonotype: In this CDR3 the conserved last residue, phenylalanine or tryptophan, is missing, so a read error is likely. The chain's CDR3 is CASNAPGVVYEQYS. In DNA, the CDR3 is TGTGCCAGCAATGCCCCGGGAGTGGTGTACGAGCAGTACTCC. V usage is TRBV5-6 and J usage is TRBJ2-7, with a possible D match to TRBD2 (6 bases). Germline CDR1 reads SGHDT; CDR2 reads YYEEEE. This CDR3 spans 14 amino acids. Trimming took off 6 bases at V and 4 bases at J, with 17 bases between the two ends.

This sequence joins TRBV20-1 and TRBJ1-5; 7 nucleotides align to TRBD1. The CDR3 is 15 amino acids. The germline V gene encodes CDR1 DFQATT and CDR2 SNEGSKA (reference sequence). After removal of 5 bases from V and 0 bases from J, the junction contained 7 bases not matched to a gene. The CDR3 coding sequence is TGCAGTGCTGGGGGGACAGTTGATAGCAATCAGCCCCAGCATTTT. Translation: CSAGGTVDSNQPQHF.

Worth noting for this clonotype: This CDR3 fails to terminate in the conserved phenylalanine or tryptophan, so it likely reflects a read error. The chain combines TRBV6-5 with TRBJ1-1; 8 nucleotides align to TRBD1. Germline CDR1 MNHEY, CDR2 SVGAGI. This CDR3 region has 15 residues. Germline trimming cut 2 bases from V and 1 base from J; bases unmatched to any gene: 3. Written as DNA, the CDR3 is TGTGCCAGCAGTTACCTTGGGACAGGGAACACTGAAGCTTTCTTA. Encoded protein: CASSYLGTGNTEAFL.